The next 19 T cell receptor beta chains were all read from a single sample in a study of blood T cells in healthy people across ages. Next came a second PCR, run for about 7 to 12 cycles, which used a sample-barcoded 5' primer along with a J-beta primer mix. Each CDR3 protein gets one entry after TCRdb re-called the 5' RACE reads with MiXCR. The data show 600,000 or so distinct CDR3 sequences, around 31% seen once. The source material was blood. The source is a woman older than 75 in good health.

This clonotype was counted a few times. With a much larger clone just one base away, this may be a read error. For the CDR3, the DNA is TGCAGCGTTGGGAGCTCCTACAATGAGCAGTACTTC. Its protein product is CSVGSSYNEQYF. This chain links TRBV29-1 with TRBJ2-1, with D unclear. Matching the DNA end better, TRBJ2-7 makes the J call doubtful. Germline CDR1 reads SQVTM; CDR2 reads ANQGSEA. CDR3 length: 12 amino acids.

This clonotype was recorded at least ten times. V is TRBV20-1 and J is TRBJ2-5; TRBD2 agrees at 12 bases. V lost 5 bases to trimming and J lost 2 bases; unmatched junction nucleotides: 9. The CDR3 sequence is 16 residues long. Germline assignment: CDR1 DFQATT and CDR2 SNEGSKA (reference sequence). The CDR3 here is CSALSLLAGGQETQYF. The CDR3 DNA is TGCAGTGCTCTCTCGCTTCTAGCGGGGGGGCAAGAGACCCAGTACTTC.

In its sample, this clonotype was seen many times. The DNA of the CDR3 is TGCAGCGTTGTAAGGGGGTCCATGAACACTGAAGCTTTCTTT. Amino acids: CSVVRGSMNTEAFF. V and J are TRBV29-1 and TRBJ1-1; a possible D gene is TRBD1 (6 bases). The CDR3 extends over 14 amino acids. With 4 bases removed from V and 0 bases from J, the gap between germline ends came to 12 bases. Germline assignment: CDR1 SQVTM and CDR2 ANQGSEA.

Note on this clonotype: Its ends do not fully match the called genes, so a read error is possible. The CDR3 spells CASSGRPGADVLTF. In nucleotides, the CDR3 is TGTGCTAGCAGCGGCAGACCTGGGGCCGACGTCCTGACTTTC. The chain couples TRBV7-2 to TRBJ2-6; D possibly matches TRBD1 or TRBD2 (5 bases each). This CDR3 comprises 14 residues. Germline V gene sequence: CDR1 SGHTA, CDR2 FQGNSA.

The chain's CDR3 is CASSRQGRVMNTEAFF. The CDR3 DNA is TGTGCCAGCAGTCGACAGGGGAGGGTCATGAACACTGAAGCTTTCTTT. This rearrangement joins TRBV27 to TRBJ1-1; TRBD1 matches 8 bases. V was pared by 5 bases and J by 0 bases, with 8 bases of the junction left unmatched. The CDR3 loop spans 16 amino acids. Germline CDR1 and CDR2: MNHEY and SMNVEV (reference sequence).

The sample holds a few counts of this clonotype. J is TRBJ1-5 and V is TRBV5-1; D is possibly TRBD1 (6 bases). The V gene lost 0 bases and the J gene lost 6 bases, with 13 bases spanning the gap. Germline assignment: CDR1 SGHRS and CDR2 YFSETQ. The CDR3 is 15 residues long. In DNA, the CDR3 is TGCGCCAGCAGCTTGGCGGGGGGCTCGGGTCAGCCCCAGCATTTT. Protein: CASSLAGGSGQPQHF.

This clonotype has a count of ten or more. The chain joins TRBV12-3 or TRBV12-4 to TRBJ2-7; 9 nucleotides agree with TRBD1. Trimming cost V 5 bases and J 4 bases; bases outside gene matches: 3. The CDR3 covers 13 residues. CDR3 amino acids: CASSVTGGYEQYF. Here the CDR3 DNA reads TGTGCCAGCAGTGTGACAGGGGGATACGAGCAGTACTTC.

This clonotype was recorded a few times. The V gene is TRBV30, the J gene TRBJ1-2, with TRBD1 identical over 9 bases. Germline assignment: CDR1 GTSNPN and CDR2 SVGIG (reference sequence). Unmatched junction bases numbered 9, after V lost 0 bases and J lost 1 base. This CDR3 region has 17 residues. CDR3 region: CAWSVGTGHRFNYGYTF. In DNA, the CDR3 is TGTGCCTGGAGTGTAGGGACAGGGCACCGTTTTAACTATGGCTACACCTTC.

This sequence joins TRBV30 and TRBJ1-1, with 7 bases lining up with TRBD1. Germline V gene sequence: CDR1 GTSNPN, CDR2 SVGIG (reference sequence). Germline trimming cut 2 bases from V and 6 bases from J; bases unmatched to any gene: 18. The CDR3 loop spans 17 amino acids. CDR3 bases: TGTGCCTGGAGTCCCTACTCACAGGGGATGAGTTCTCCTGAAGCTTTCTTT. Protein product: CAWSPYSQGMSSPEAFF.

A few counts support this clonotype. A single base separates this from a much larger clone, so it may be a read error. V is TRBV11-2 and J is TRBJ2-1; 8 bases fit TRBD2. Matching the DNA end better, TRBJ2-7 makes the J call doubtful. Germline CDR1 reads SGHAT; CDR2 reads FQNNGV. The CDR3 covers 16 residues. Written as DNA, the CDR3 is TGTGCCAGCAGCTTAGAAGGCGGGGGGAATTACAATGAGCAGTACTTC. It yields the protein CASSLEGGGNYNEQYF.

As regards this clonotype: This may be a read error, as it is one base from a much larger clone. This sequence joins TRBV3-1 and TRBJ2-5; D gene ambiguous. Trimming left V 0 bases short and J 6 bases short, with 8 bases between. This CDR3 contains 13 residues. Per germline, CDR1 LGHDT and CDR2 YNNKEL (reference sequence). The DNA of the CDR3 is TGTGCCAGCAGCCAAGAACTAACTAAGACCCAGTACTTC. This encodes CASSQELTKTQYF.

This clonotype was seen repeatedly, ten times or more. This chain uses TRBV20-1 with TRBJ2-5, with D maybe TRBD2 (5 bases). The V end lost 3 bases, the J end lost 1 base, and 18 bases lay between the germline ends. The CDR3 covers 16 residues. Germline assignment: CDR1 DFQATT and CDR2 SNEGSKA (reference sequence). CDR3 sequence: CSARDLRSGLQETQYF. The CDR3 DNA is TGCAGTGCTAGGGACCTTCGGAGCGGCCTCCAAGAGACCCAGTACTTC.

This clonotype was recorded many times. The rearrangement links TRBV7-3 to TRBJ1-2; a weak D match, TRBD1 (6 bases). This CDR3 spans 16 amino acids. V was pared by 4 bases and J by 0 bases, with 15 bases between. Germline V lookup: CDR1 SGHTA, CDR2 FQGTGA. CDR3 region: CASSSSGAGANYGYTF. CDR3 coding DNA: TGTGCCAGCAGCTCCTCGGGGGCAGGGGCTAACTATGGCTACACCTTC.

The chain recombines TRBV13 with TRBJ1-6, with TRBD1 identical over 11 bases. The ends lost 5 bases at V and 7 bases at J; junction bases unmatched: 10. The CDR3 is 17 residues long. From germline, CDR1 is PRHDT and CDR2 FYEKMQ (reference sequence). Here the CDR3 reads CASSRVGQGAMNSPLHF. The CDR3 nucleotides read TGTGCCAGCAGCCGGGTAGGACAGGGGGCGATGAATTCACCCCTCCACTTT.

This clonotype was seen ten or more times. V is TRBV5-1 and J is TRBJ2-7; tentatively, D is TRBD2 (5 bases). The CDR3 is 13 residues long. V was cut by 1 base and J by 7 bases, with 12 bases left in between. Germline V gene lookup returns CDR1 SGHRS and CDR2 YFSETQ. The CDR3 nucleotides read TGCGCCAGCAGCTTGCCTTCCGGGAATGAGCAGTACTTC. This translates into CASSLPSGNEQYF.

There are many counts of this clonotype. This chain links TRBV20-1 with TRBJ2-7; 7 bases align to TRBD1. The CDR3 contains 13 residues. Trimming removed 5 bases from V and 3 bases from J; junction bases left unmatched: 7. CDR1 and CDR2 (germline): DFQATT, SNEGSKA (reference sequence). The CDR3 region has the DNA TGCAGTGCTCTGTCTCCAGGGGGCTACGAGCAGTACTTC. Translated: CSALSPGGYEQYF.

The chain is built from TRBV5-1 and TRBJ1-4, with D tentatively TRBD1 (6 bases). V lost 1 base and J lost 7, with 14 bases in between. Per germline, CDR1 SGHRS and CDR2 YFSETQ. The CDR3 has 15 amino acids. CDR3 nucleotides: TGCGCCAGCAGCTTGTCAGGGGCGCGGGTTGAAAAACTGTTTTTT. This gives the protein CASSLSGARVEKLFF.

In the case of this clonotype: A much larger clone lies one base from this, so it may be a read error. The chain employs TRBV5-1 and TRBJ2-7; TRBD1 matches at 9 bases. Losses at the gene ends were 3 bases for V and 5 bases for J; bases not matched to a gene: 6. The germline CDR1 and CDR2 sequences are SGHRS and YFSETQ. The CDR3 is 14 residues long. The CDR3 sequence is CASSWGQGLDEQYF. For the CDR3, the DNA is TGCGCCAGCAGCTGGGGACAGGGCTTGGACGAGCAGTACTTC.

This clonotype appeared many times. J is TRBJ1-5 and V is TRBV11-2; D is possibly TRBD1 (6 bases). The germline V gene has CDR1 SGHAT and CDR2 FQNNGV. Between the trimmed V and J ends, which lost 5 bases and 4 bases, there was a span of 15 bases. The CDR3 spans 15 residues. The CDR3 coding sequence is TGTGCCAGCAGCCCCGACGGACAGAGGAATCAGCCCCAGCATTTT. Its translation: CASSPDGQRNQPQHF. The variable domain in full, with the rest retrieved from reference TRBV11-2 and TRBJ1-5, is EAGVAQSPRYKIIEKRQSVAFWCNPISGHATLYWYQQILGQGPKLLIQFQNNGVVDDSQLPKDRFSAERLKGVDSTLKIQPAKLEDSAVYLCASSPDGQRNQPQHFGDGTRLSIL.